The 10 T cell receptor beta chains listed next were all sequenced from one sample in a study of T cell changes during pregnancy in multiple sclerosis. The method was immunoSEQ multiplex PCR; TCRdb's version includes in-frame clones alone and lacks a portion of them. The sample shows 17,000 or so clones, around 96% of them seen only once. This specimen consisted of peripheral blood, obtained in the third trimester of pregnancy. These receptor sequences come from a female donor with multiple sclerosis, enrolled in a pregnancy study.

The chain combines TRBV20-1 with TRBJ1-2; D ambiguous. Trimming shortened V by 5 bases and J by 8 bases, and 12 bases separated the two germline ends. This CDR3 has 11 residues. CDR1 is DFQATT and CDR2 is SNEGSKA in the germline V gene (reference sequence). CDR3 region: CSALRAPGYTF. CDR3 bases: TGCAGTGCTCTGCGGGCGCCAGGCTACACCTTC.

The gene calls are TRBV19 and TRBJ2-7; the D gene is possibly TRBD1 (6 bases). The CDR3 runs 15 residues. Trimming removed 5 bases at V and 2 bases at J, with 16 bases between. CDR1 is LNHDA and CDR2 is SQIVND in the germline V gene (reference sequence). The DNA of the CDR3 is TGTGCCAGTAGTCTCTCGCAGGGGCCAACCTACGAGCAGTACTTC. Translation: CASSLSQGPTYEQYF.

The V and J genes are TRBV6-7 and TRBJ1-6; no definite D call. TRBV6-7 is an open reading frame, and its role is uncertain. The CDR3 runs to 15 residues. Deletions cut 7 bases from V and 6 bases from J, with 16 bases between. The CDR3 region has the DNA TGTGCCAGCAAGGAGATAAGATCAATTAATTCACCCCTCCACTTT. This gives the protein CASKEIRSINSPLHF.

The chain links TRBV27 to TRBJ2-5, with D perhaps TRBD2 (6 bases). CDR1 and CDR2 (germline): MNHEY, SMNVEV (reference sequence). This CDR3 contains 16 residues. V dropped 3 bases and J dropped 7 bases, with 21 bases sitting between them. CDR3 loop: CASSFGSGTYGGTQYF. The CDR3 region has the DNA TGTGCCAGCAGTTTTGGCTCCGGGACTTACGGCGGGACCCAGTACTTC.

The CDR3 here is CASNPATGGTDTQYF. The CDR3 coding sequence is TGTGCCAGCAATCCAGCGACAGGCGGCACAGATACGCAGTATTTT. V is TRBV7-6 and J is TRBJ2-3, with D tentatively TRBD1 (6 bases). The length of the CDR3 is 15 residues. Deletions cut 7 bases from V and 1 base from J, with 15 bases between. Germline CDR1 reads SGHVS; CDR2 reads FNYEAQ. Together with reference TRBV7-6 and TRBJ2-3, the CDR3 gives the full variable domain: GAGVSQSPRYKVTKRGQDVALRCDPISGHVSLYWYRQALGQGPEFLTYFNYEAQQDKSGLPNDRFSAERPEGSISTLTIQRTEQRDSAMYRCASNPATGGTDTQYFGPGTRLTVL.

This chain links TRBV19 with TRBJ1-1; 7 bases are a match to TRBD1. Germline V gene data show CDR1 as LNHDA and CDR2 as SQIVND (reference sequence). The V and J ends lost 6 bases and 9 bases, in that order; junction bases with no gene match: 10. The CDR3 covers 13 residues. The CDR3 spells CASRTTGLSQAFF. The CDR3 DNA is TGTGCCAGTAGGACGACAGGGTTGAGCCAAGCTTTCTTT.

The V call is TRBV6-6, the J call TRBJ2-7, with D possibly TRBD2 on 6 matching bases. Trimming pared 0 bases from V and 5 bases from J, leaving 14 bases between. This CDR3 has 15 residues. The germline V gene encodes CDR1 MNHNY and CDR2 SVGAGI (reference sequence). CDR3 sequence: CASSYSRSGRNEQYF. For the CDR3, the DNA is TGTGCCAGCAGTTACTCGAGGAGTGGGAGGAACGAGCAGTACTTC.

V and J are TRBV2 and TRBJ1-5, with 10 bases lining up with TRBD1. Per the germline V gene, CDR1 is SNHLY and CDR2 is FYNNEI. J gave up 7 bases and V 2 bases, and 11 bases lay outside the gene matches. CDR3 size: 17 residues. The CDR3 loop is CASSERGQGNLGQPQHF. For the CDR3, the DNA is TGTGCCAGCAGTGAACGGGGACAGGGGAATTTAGGACAGCCCCAGCATTTT.

The gene calls are TRBV9 and TRBJ1-2; tentative D call: TRBD1 (6 bases). Trimming took 4 bases from V and 4 from J, leaving 14 bases between them. CDR3 length: 14 residues. Germline CDR1 reads SGDLS; CDR2 reads YYNGEE. Here the CDR3 DNA reads TGTGCCAGCAGCCTGGCAGGGGCTACCTATGGCTACACCTTC. Protein product: CASSLAGATYGYTF.

The chain is built from TRBV5-1 and TRBJ1-4; 7 bases map to TRBD1. The CDR3 contains 15 residues. Trimming took 6 bases from V and 5 from J; bases not matched to a gene: 10. The germline V gene encodes CDR1 SGHRS and CDR2 YFSETQ. The CDR3 nucleotides are TGCGCCAGCACCAACGACAGGGCCATCAATGAAAAACTGTTTTTT. It is translated as CASTNDRAINEKLFF.